This is a list of T cell receptor beta chains from one sample in a study of regulatory T cells in long-lasting Graves disease. MiXCR, applied by TCRdb to the multiplex PCR reads, yields one record per CDR3 protein. The sample lists approximately 490,000 distinct CDR3 sequences; 15% to 20% were seen once. These records were also assigned to another study, of T cells in Graves' hyperthyroidism and ophthalmopathy.

The sample here was peripheral blood mononuclear cells (PBMCs), taken at new diagnosis, from a patient treated with antithyroid drugs. These receptors were obtained from a middle-aged man with Graves disease. CDR3s include the opening cysteine and the closing phenylalanine or tryptophan. The D gene is left open where the match is weak. Clone size is stated in some rows and not others, as once, few, many or a class when expanded.

V gene	J gene	CDR3 length	clone size	D gene	CDR3 protein	CDR3 DNA
TRBV19	TRBJ2-7	13	once	.	CASSIQGNHEQYF	TGTGCCAGTAGTATCCAGGGTAACCACGAGCAGTACTTC
TRBV7-9	TRBJ2-7	12	many	.	CASADKGYEQYF	TGTGCCAGCGCGGACAAGGGCTACGAGCAGTACTTC
TRBV4-2	TRBJ2-7	17	.	TRBD2	CASSLINPGLASYEQYF	TGTGCCAGCAGCCTTATAAACCCGGGACTAGCCTCCTACGAGCAGTACTTC
TRBV12-3/TRBV12-4	TRBJ2-2	14	.	TRBD1	CASSGDRGIGELFF	TGTGCCAGCAGTGGAGACAGGGGAATCGGGGAGCTGTTTTTT
TRBV30	TRBJ2-1	13	many	.	CAWSRDAYNEQFF	TGTGCCTGGAGTCGGGACGCTTACAATGAGCAGTTCTTC
TRBV5-1	TRBJ2-2	20	many	TRBD2	CASSLLGLAGRRGGAGELFF	TGCGCCAGCAGCTTGCTGGGACTAGCGGGGAGAAGAGGAGGAGCCGGGGAGCTGTTTTTT
TRBV7-2	TRBJ2-1	14	many	.	CASSLMQTYNEQFF	TGTGCCAGCAGCTTAATGCAGACCTACAATGAGCAGTTCTTC
TRBV29-1	TRBJ2-7	15	few	TRBD2	CSRDGGVAEPYEQYF	TGCAGTCGCGACGGGGGGGTAGCGGAACCCTACGAGCAGTACTTC
TRBV29-1	TRBJ1-1	13	.	.	CSVEDWGNTEAFF	TGCAGCGTTGAAGATTGGGGGAACACTGAAGCTTTCTTT
TRBV11-2	TRBJ2-1	18	many	TRBD2	CASSLVSTSGRAYNEQFF	TGTGCCAGCAGCTTAGTGTCGACTAGCGGGAGAGCGTACAATGAGCAGTTCTTC
TRBV20-1	TRBJ2-7	14	many	.	CSAIDRDAPYEQYF	TGCAGTGCTATCGATAGGGACGCCCCCTACGAGCAGTACTTC
TRBV5-1	TRBJ2-7	14	many	.	CASSPIWASYEQYF	TGCGCCAGCAGCCCAATCTGGGCCTCCTACGAGCAGTACTTC
TRBV18	TRBJ1-1	14	many	TRBD1	CASSPGQENTEAFF	TGTGCCAGCTCACCCGGACAGGAGAACACTGAAGCTTTCTTT
TRBV20-1	TRBJ2-7	13	many	.	CSAPPRQLYEQYF	TGCAGTGCGCCGCCTCGACAGCTCTACGAGCAGTACTTC
TRBV6-1	TRBJ2-1	19	.	TRBD2	CASSTAWTSGRAYYNEQFF	TGTGCCAGCAGTACCGCTTGGACTAGCGGGAGGGCCTACTACAATGAGCAGTTCTTC
TRBV5-1	TRBJ2-2	18	.	.	CASSLTQNIRLTTGELFF	TGCGCCAGCAGCCTGACACAGAACATAAGGTTAACAACCGGGGAGCTGTTTTTT
TRBV20-1	TRBJ2-7	14	many	TRBD2	CSARSLAGGRAQYF	TGCAGTGCTAGAAGTCTAGCGGGAGGGCGTGCGCAGTACTTC
TRBV5-1	TRBJ2-7	13	many	.	CASSFESSYEQYF	TGCGCCAGCAGCTTTGAGAGCTCCTACGAGCAGTACTTC
TRBV20-1	TRBJ2-3	14	many	TRBD1	CSVESGGGTDTQYF	TGCAGTGTCGAGTCAGGGGGCGGCACAGATACGCAGTATTTT
TRBV20-1	TRBJ1-6	14	many	.	CSAPPGPYNSPLHF	TGCAGTGCCCCCCCAGGACCCTATAATTCACCCCTCCACTTT
TRBV11-2	TRBJ2-2	17	few	TRBD2	CASSHAGLAGDTGELFF	TGTGCCAGCAGCCACGCGGGACTAGCGGGAGACACCGGGGAGCTGTTTTTT
TRBV30	TRBJ1-3	15	many	.	CAWSGGVFSGNTIYF	TGTGCCTGGAGTGGTGGGGTCTTCTCTGGAAACACCATATATTTT
TRBV7-6	TRBJ2-3	16	many	.	CASSLIGTASTDTQYF	TGTGCCAGCAGCTTAATTGGTACAGCTAGCACAGATACGCAGTATTTT
TRBV20-1	TRBJ2-1	15	many	.	CSARDRNGSYNEQFF	TGCAGTGCTAGAGATAGGAACGGGTCCTACAATGAGCAGTTCTTC
TRBV10-3	TRBJ2-7	17	.	TRBD2	CAISEKLALTSSYEQYF	TGTGCCATCAGTGAGAAACTAGCGCTAACAAGCTCCTACGAGCAGTACTTC
TRBV15	TRBJ2-6	15	few	.	CATSRVASGANVLTF	TGTGCCACCAGCAGAGTAGCATCTGGGGCCAACGTCCTGACTTTC
TRBV2	TRBJ2-2	14	.	.	CASSEGENTGELFF	TGTGCCAGCAGTGAAGGCGAGAACACCGGGGAGCTGTTTTTT
TRBV28	TRBJ2-1	16	many	.	CASSLQGGDLDNEQFF	TGTGCCAGCAGTTTACAGGGGGGGGATTTGGACAATGAGCAGTTCTTC
TRBV12-3/TRBV12-4	TRBJ2-7	16	few	TRBD1	CASGFKATGPWGEQYF	TGTGCCAGCGGTTTTAAGGCGACAGGGCCTTGGGGGGAGCAGTACTTC
TRBV12-3/TRBV12-4	TRBJ2-5	10	many	.	CASLGETQYF	TGTGCCAGCCTTGGGGAGACCCAGTACTTC
TRBV29-1	TRBJ2-5	13	few	.	CSVEPRWDGTQYF	TGCAGCGTTGAACCCCGATGGGACGGGACCCAGTACTTC
TRBV4-1	TRBJ2-7	15	few	TRBD1	CASSQDSDRGYEQYF	TGCGCCAGCAGCCAAGATAGCGACAGGGGGTACGAGCAGTACTTC
TRBV12-3/TRBV12-4	TRBJ2-2	15	.	.	CASSPDAANTGELFF	TGTGCCAGCAGCCCGGACGCGGCGAACACCGGGGAGCTGTTTTTT
TRBV18	TRBJ2-1	15	.	TRBD1	CASSPHRGYGDEQFF	TGTGCCAGCTCACCTCACAGGGGGTATGGCGATGAGCAGTTCTTC
TRBV15	TRBJ2-1	15	.	TRBD2	CATTPGLAGYNEQFF	TGTGCCACCACCCCGGGACTAGCGGGATACAATGAGCAGTTCTTC
TRBV12-3/TRBV12-4	TRBJ2-3	19	.	TRBD2	CASSRGLAGITSSTDTQYF	TGTGCCAGCAGCCGTGGGCTAGCGGGGATAACATCTAGCACAGATACGCAGTATTTT
TRBV3-1	TRBJ1-4	14	.	.	CASSRERTYEKLFF	TGTGCCAGCAGCCGGGAACGGACCTATGAGAAACTGTTTTTT
TRBV28	TRBJ2-1	16	many	TRBD1	CASSTSGTGGENEQFF	TGTGCCAGCAGTACGTCCGGGACAGGGGGCGAGAATGAGCAGTTCTTC
TRBV3-1	TRBJ2-5	16	many	TRBD2	CASSQRLAGGVETQYF	TGTGCCAGCAGCCAGAGACTAGCGGGAGGGGTGGAGACCCAGTACTTC
TRBV3-1	TRBJ1-1	14	few	.	CASSQAGLSTEAFF	TGTGCCAGCAGCCAAGCAGGGTTAAGTACTGAAGCTTTCTTT
TRBV7-9	TRBJ2-1	15	few	TRBD2	CASSARASGMNEQFF	TGTGCCAGCAGCGCCCGCGCTAGCGGGATGAATGAGCAGTTCTTC
TRBV11-2	TRBJ2-3	14	many	.	CASSLSRGKDTQYF	TGTGCCAGCAGCCTTTCGAGGGGAAAAGATACGCAGTATTTT
TRBV19	TRBJ2-7	14	few	TRBD2	CASSPVAGVYEQYF	TGTGCCAGTAGTCCGGTAGCGGGAGTCTACGAGCAGTACTTC
TRBV7-2	TRBJ1-3	15	many	.	CASSLTWAGGNTIYF	TGTGCCAGCAGCCTAACGTGGGCCGGAGGAAACACCATATATTTT
TRBV24-1	TRBJ2-3	15	many	TRBD1	CATSDWDSRTDTQYF	TGTGCCACCAGTGATTGGGACAGTCGCACAGATACGCAGTATTTT
TRBV10-2	TRBJ2-7	14	few	TRBD2	CASGTSGSVGEQYF	TGCGCCAGCGGGACTAGCGGGAGCGTGGGAGAGCAGTACTTC
TRBV7-2	TRBJ1-2	14	.	.	CASSWTWGNYGYTF	TGTGCCAGCAGCTGGACGTGGGGGAACTATGGCTACACCTTC
TRBV18	TRBJ2-1	18	few	TRBD2	CASSPGLAGESSYNEQFF	TGTGCCAGCTCACCAGGACTAGCGGGAGAGAGCTCCTACAATGAGCAGTTCTTC
TRBV19	TRBJ2-3	16	few	TRBD2	CASSRTSGSITDTQYF	TGTGCCAGTAGCAGGACTAGCGGGAGTATAACAGATACGCAGTATTTT
TRBV19	TRBJ2-7	15	.	.	CASSHSTGPSYEQYF	TGTGCCAGTAGCCACTCGACAGGACCCTCCTACGAGCAGTACTTC
TRBV28	TRBJ2-3	15	.	TRBD2	CASSFVTSGTDTQYF	TGTGCCAGCAGTTTCGTGACTAGCGGCACAGATACGCAGTATTTT
TRBV18	TRBJ1-6	13	few	.	CASSPSLASPLHF	TGTGCCAGCTCCCCCAGCTTGGCTTCACCCCTCCACTTT
TRBV6-2/TRBV6-3	TRBJ2-3	15	few	TRBD1	CASSWDRVSTDTQYF	TGTGCCAGCAGTTGGGACAGGGTTAGCACAGATACGCAGTATTTT
TRBV12-3/TRBV12-4	TRBJ2-2	18	few	TRBD2	CASSVLLAGVVNTGELFF	TGTGCCAGCAGTGTACTACTAGCGGGAGTGGTGAACACCGGGGAGCTGTTTTTT
TRBV7-8	TRBJ1-5	14	many	TRBD1	CASSSTGGNQPQHF	TGTGCCAGCAGCTCAACAGGGGGCAATCAGCCCCAGCATTTT
TRBV7-9	TRBJ2-7	17	many	TRBD2	CASSLVSSGRVAYEQYF	TGTGCCAGCAGCTTAGTCTCTAGCGGGAGGGTGGCCTACGAGCAGTACTTC
TRBV4-1	TRBJ2-2	16	.	.	CASSQEVAVNTGELFF	TGCGCCAGCAGCCAAGAGGTGGCTGTTAACACCGGGGAGCTGTTTTTT